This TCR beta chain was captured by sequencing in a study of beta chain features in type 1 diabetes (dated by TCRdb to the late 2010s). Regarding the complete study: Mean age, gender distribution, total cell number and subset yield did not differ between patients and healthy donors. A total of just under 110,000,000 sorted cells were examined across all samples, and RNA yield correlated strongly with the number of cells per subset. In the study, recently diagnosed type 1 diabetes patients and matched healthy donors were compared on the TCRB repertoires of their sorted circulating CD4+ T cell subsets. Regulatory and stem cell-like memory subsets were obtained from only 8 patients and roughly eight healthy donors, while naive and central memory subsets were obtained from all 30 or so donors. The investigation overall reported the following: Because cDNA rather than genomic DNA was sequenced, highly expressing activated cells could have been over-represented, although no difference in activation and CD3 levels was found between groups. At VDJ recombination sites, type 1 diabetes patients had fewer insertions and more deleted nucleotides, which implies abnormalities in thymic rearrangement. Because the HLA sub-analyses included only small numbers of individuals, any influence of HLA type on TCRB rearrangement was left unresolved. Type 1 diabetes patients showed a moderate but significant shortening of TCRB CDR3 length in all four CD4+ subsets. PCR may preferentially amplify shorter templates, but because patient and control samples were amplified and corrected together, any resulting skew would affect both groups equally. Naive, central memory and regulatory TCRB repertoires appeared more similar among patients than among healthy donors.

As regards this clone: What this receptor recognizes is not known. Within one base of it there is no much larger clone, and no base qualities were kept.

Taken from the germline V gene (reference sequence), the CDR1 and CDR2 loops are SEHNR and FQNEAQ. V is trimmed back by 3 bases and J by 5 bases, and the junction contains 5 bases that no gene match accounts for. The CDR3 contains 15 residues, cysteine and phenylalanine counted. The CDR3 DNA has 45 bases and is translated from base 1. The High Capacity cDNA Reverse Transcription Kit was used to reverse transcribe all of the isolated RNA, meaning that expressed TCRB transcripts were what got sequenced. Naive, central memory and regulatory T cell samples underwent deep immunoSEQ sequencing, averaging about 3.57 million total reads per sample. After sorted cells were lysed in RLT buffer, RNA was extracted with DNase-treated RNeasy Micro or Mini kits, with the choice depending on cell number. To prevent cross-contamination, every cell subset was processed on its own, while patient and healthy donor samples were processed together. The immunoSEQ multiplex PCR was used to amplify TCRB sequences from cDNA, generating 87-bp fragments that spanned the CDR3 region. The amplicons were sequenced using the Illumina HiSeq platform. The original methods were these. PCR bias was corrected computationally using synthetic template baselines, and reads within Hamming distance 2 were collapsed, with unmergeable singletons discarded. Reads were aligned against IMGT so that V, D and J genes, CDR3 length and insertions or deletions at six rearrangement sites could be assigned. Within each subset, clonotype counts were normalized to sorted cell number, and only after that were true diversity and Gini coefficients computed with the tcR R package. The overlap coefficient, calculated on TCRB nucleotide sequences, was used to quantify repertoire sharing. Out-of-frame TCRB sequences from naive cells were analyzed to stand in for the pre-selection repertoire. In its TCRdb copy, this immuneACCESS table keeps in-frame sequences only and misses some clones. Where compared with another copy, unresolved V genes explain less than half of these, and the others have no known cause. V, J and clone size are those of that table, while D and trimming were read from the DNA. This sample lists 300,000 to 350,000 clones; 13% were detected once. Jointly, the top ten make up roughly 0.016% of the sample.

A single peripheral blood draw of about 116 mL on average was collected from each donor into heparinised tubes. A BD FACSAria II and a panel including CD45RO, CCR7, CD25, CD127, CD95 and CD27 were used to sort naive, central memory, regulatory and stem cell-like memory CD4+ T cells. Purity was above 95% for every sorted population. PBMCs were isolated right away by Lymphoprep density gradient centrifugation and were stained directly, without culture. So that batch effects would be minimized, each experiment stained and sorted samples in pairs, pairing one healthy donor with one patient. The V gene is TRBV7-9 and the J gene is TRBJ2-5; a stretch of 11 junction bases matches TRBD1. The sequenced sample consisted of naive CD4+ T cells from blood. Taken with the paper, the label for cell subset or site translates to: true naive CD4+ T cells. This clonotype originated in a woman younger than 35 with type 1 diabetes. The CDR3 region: CASSFGQGARETQYF. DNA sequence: TGTGCCAGCAGCTTCGGACAGGGGGCTAGGGAGACCCAGTACTTC.